Shown below are 20 T cell receptor beta chains from a single sample sequenced in a study of OX40 agonist ivuxolimab in advanced cancers. The table came from immunoSEQ multiplex PCR; TCRdb's copy has only in-frame clones and leaves some out. The sample includes 80,000 to 95,000 clones, roughly nine tenths of them seen just once. Here the sequenced sample was CD4+ or CD8+ T cells sorted from blood, taken in a trial of the OX40 agonist ivuxolimab. Receptors were obtained from an adult with an advanced solid tumor such as melanoma, head and neck, liver or kidney cancer.

This clone has just one count. For the CDR3, the DNA is TGTGCCAGCAGTGAACTAGCGGGGACCTACGAGCAGTACTTC. This translates into CASSELAGTYEQYF. The rearrangement links TRBV2 to TRBJ2-5; 9 bases are a match to TRBD2. TRBJ2-7 explains the end of the DNA better; the J call may be wrong. The germline gives CDR1 SNHLY, CDR2 FYNNEI. The CDR3 contains 14 residues.

This rearrangement joins TRBV27 to TRBJ2-7; the D call may be TRBD1 or TRBD2 (5 bases each). This CDR3 is built from 15 residues. Germline assignment: CDR1 MNHEY and CDR2 SMNVEV (reference sequence). V was trimmed by 9 bases and J by 2 bases, leaving 20 bases between them. For the CDR3, the DNA is TGTGCCAGAAATAGAGGGACGGTGAAGCCCTACGAGCAGTACTTC. Translating gives CARNRGTVKPYEQYF.

J is TRBJ2-7 and V is TRBV7-6, with D perhaps assigned TRBD1 or TRBD2 (5 bases each). Germline loops: CDR1 SGHVS, CDR2 FNYEAQ. V lost 5 bases and J lost 5, with 25 bases in between. This CDR3 comprises 17 residues. CDR3 sequence reads: CASSPDHPGTLGDEQYF. The CDR3 region has the DNA TGTGCCAGCAGCCCAGATCATCCCGGGACGCTGGGGGACGAGCAGTACTTC.

The chain uses TRBV9 and TRBJ2-1; TRBD2 might be the D (6 bases). The CDR3 runs to 15 residues. CDR1 and CDR2 from the germline V gene are SGDLS and YYNGEE. The V end lost 2 bases, the J end lost 7 bases, and 16 bases lay between the germline ends. CDR3 residues: CASSVFQAEGNEQFF. The DNA for the CDR3 is TGTGCCAGCAGCGTGTTCCAGGCGGAGGGGAATGAGCAGTTCTTC. Complete variable domain (other parts from reference TRBV9 and TRBJ2-1): DSGVTQTPKHLITATGQRVTLRCSPRSGDLSVYWYQQSLDQGLQFLIQYYNGEERAKGNILERFSAQQFPDLHSELNLSSLELGDSALYFCASSVFQAEGNEQFFGPGTRLTVL.

Notes on this clone: Germline and junction disagree at one end, which may indicate a read error. The chain recombines TRBV7-2 with TRBJ1-1; TRBD1 agrees at 7 bases. From germline, CDR1 is SGHTA and CDR2 FQGNSA. The length of the CDR3 is 13 residues. CDR3 bases: TGTGCCAGCAGCCTGGGACAGACAATCGAAGTTTTCTTT. This gives the protein CASSLGQTIEVFF.

The chain employs TRBV12-5 and TRBJ2-3, with 12 bases that match TRBD2. J lost 4 bases, V lost 3 bases, and 20 bases had no gene match. This CDR3 comprises 21 residues. The germline V gene encodes CDR1 LGHNT and CDR2 FRNRAP. The CDR3 is CASGFLGLAGGHAGMPDTQYF. The CDR3 DNA reads TGTGCTAGTGGTTTCCTCGGGCTAGCGGGAGGGCACGCGGGGATGCCAGATACGCAGTATTTT.

This chain joins TRBV18 and TRBJ2-7; 9 nucleotides line up with TRBD2. The CDR3 extends over 16 amino acids. Germline values: CDR1 KGHSH, CDR2 LQKENI. The trim removed 1 base at V and 5 bases at J, leaving 9 bases unmatched. The CDR3 nucleotides read TGTGCCAGCTCACCACTCATAGCGGGAGTAAGAAACGAGCAGTACTTC. Translating gives CASSPLIAGVRNEQYF.

This clone was observed once. CDR3: CASSEFAGFSYEQYF. Written as DNA, the CDR3 is TGTGCCAGCAGTGAATTCGCAGGTTTCTCCTACGAGCAGTACTTC. The gene calls are TRBV2 and TRBJ2-7; no clear D. The CDR3 loop spans 15 amino acids. From germline, CDR1 is SNHLY and CDR2 FYNNEI. Trimming stripped 2 bases from V and 0 bases from J, with 11 bases between.

The V call is TRBV27, the J call TRBJ2-7, with D hard to call. The V end lost 5 bases, the J end lost 4 bases, and 12 bases lay between the germline ends. The CDR3 is made up of 13 amino acids. Germline V gene sequence: CDR1 MNHEY, CDR2 SMNVEV (reference sequence). This CDR3 reads CASSIYREYEQYF. Written as DNA, the CDR3 is TGTGCCAGCAGTATATACAGAGAATACGAGCAGTACTTC.

This chain links TRBV5-1 with TRBJ1-4; TRBD1 matches at 7 bases. V lost 0 bases and J lost 8; bases outside the gene matches: 10. CDR1 is SGHRS and CDR2 is YFSETQ in the germline V gene. This CDR3 is 16 amino acids long. The CDR3 reads CASSLGQGGFYEKLFF. CDR3 sequence (DNA): TGCGCCAGCAGCTTGGGACAGGGCGGTTTTTACGAAAAACTGTTTTTT.

This clone appeared once. The CDR3: CASRLPLAGADEQYF. The CDR3 DNA follows: TGTGCCAGCAGACTTCCATTAGCGGGAGCAGACGAGCAGTACTTC. V and J are TRBV6-5 and TRBJ2-7; TRBD2 matches 9 bases. V lost 6 bases, J lost 5 bases, and 11 bases stayed unmatched. The germline V gene has CDR1 MNHEY and CDR2 SVGAGI. This CDR3 region has 15 residues.

This rearrangement joins TRBV27 to TRBJ2-1, with D perhaps matching TRBD1 or TRBD2 (5 bases each). The CDR3 length is 17 residues. V gave up 3 bases and J gave up 9 bases, with 24 bases separating them. Germline CDR1 reads MNHEY; CDR2 reads SMNVEV (reference sequence). The CDR3 DNA is TGTGCCAGCAGTTTTGGGGGTGTTACGGATCTAGACGGTGAGCAGTTCTTC. This encodes CASSFGGVTDLDGEQFF.

The rearrangement uses TRBV18 and TRBJ2-1, with D possibly being TRBD1 (5 bases). The CDR3 sequence is 14 residues long. V was clipped by 5 bases and J by 3 bases, with 11 bases between them. Germline CDR1 KGHSH, CDR2 LQKENI. CDR3 sequence reads: CASSTTQGYNEQFF. Here the CDR3 DNA reads TGTGCCAGCTCAACCACTCAGGGCTACAATGAGCAGTTCTTC.

The chain joins TRBV18 to TRBJ1-2; D is unclear. Trimming cost V 3 bases and J 3 bases, with 14 bases left between them. In germline, CDR1 is KGHSH, CDR2 LQKENI. The CDR3 runs 15 residues. CDR3 bases: TGTGCCAGCTCACCTTTTTCCGGGATCTACTATGGCTACACCTTC. As protein: CASSPFSGIYYGYTF.

The chain is built from TRBV27 and TRBJ2-1; 7 positions agree with TRBD2. Germline CDR1 MNHEY, CDR2 SMNVEV (reference sequence). This CDR3 contains 17 residues. The V segment lost 5 bases and the J segment 1 base; nucleotides outside the gene matches: 11. This CDR3 reads CASSHFPGTTSYNEQFF. The CDR3 nucleotides are TGTGCCAGCAGTCACTTTCCCGGGACTACATCCTACAATGAGCAGTTCTTC.

The rearrangement links TRBV9 to TRBJ2-5; 11 bases are a match to TRBD1. This CDR3 spans 14 amino acids. V trimming: 0 bases; J trimming: 7 bases; junction bases outside the gene matches: 2. CDR1 and CDR2 from the germline V gene are SGDLS and YYNGEE. DNA for the CDR3: TGTGCCAGCAGCGTAGAGGGACAGGGGGTGACCCAGTACTTC. Translating it yields CASSVEGQGVTQYF.

CDR3 loop: CAISNGQGAGNEQFF. Written as DNA, the CDR3 is TGTGCCATCAGTAATGGACAGGGGGCAGGGAATGAGCAGTTCTTC. This chain uses TRBV10-3 with TRBJ2-1, with 11 bases identical to TRBD1. The trim removed 5 bases at V and 7 bases at J, leaving 7 bases unmatched. Germline V gene lookup returns CDR1 ENHRY and CDR2 SYGVKD. The CDR3 loop spans 15 amino acids.

V is TRBV21-1 and J is TRBJ2-1; the D call of TRBD2 is as the table states it, not checked on the DNA. TRBV21-1 is recorded as a pseudogene. The CDR3 loop spans 15 amino acids. The CDR3 here is CASSVLAGGNNEQFF. The DNA of the CDR3 is TGTGCCAGCAGCGTTCTCGCGGGAGGGAACAATGAGCAGTTCTTC.

CDR3: CASSLGPRTPYEQYF. The CDR3 DNA is TGTGCCAGCAGTTTAGGGCCCCGGACCCCCTACGAGCAGTACTTC. The chain combines TRBV27 with TRBJ2-7, with D unclear. Per germline, CDR1 MNHEY and CDR2 SMNVEV (reference sequence). The V end lost 2 bases, the J end lost 2 bases, and 13 bases lay between the germline ends. The CDR3 length is 15 residues.

The chain recombines TRBV7-8 with TRBJ1-1; TRBD1 matches at 9 bases. This CDR3 spans 15 amino acids. CDR1 SGHVS and CDR2 FQNEAQ come from the germline V gene. V was clipped by 4 bases and J by 0 bases; unmatched bases: 3. The CDR3 DNA reads TGTGCCAGCAGCTCCGGACAGGGGTTGAACACTGAAGCTTTCTTT. This sequence encodes CASSSGQGLNTEAFF.